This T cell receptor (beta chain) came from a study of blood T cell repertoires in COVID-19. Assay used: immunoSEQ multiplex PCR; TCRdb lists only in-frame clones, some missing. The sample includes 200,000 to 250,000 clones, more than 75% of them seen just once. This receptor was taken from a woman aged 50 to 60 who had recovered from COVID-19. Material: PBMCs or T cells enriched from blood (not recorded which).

The CDR3 is CASRDSRKAFF. The CDR3 DNA is TGTGCCAGCAGAGACAGTCGGAAAGCTTTCTTT. The genes are TRBV6-5 and TRBJ1-1, with a possible D match to TRBD1 (5 bases). This CDR3 is 11 amino acids long. Germline CDR1 reads MNHEY; CDR2 reads SVGAGI. V lost 6 bases and J lost 9, with 11 bases in between.